This T cell receptor beta chain was found in a study of identical twins. Study conclusions and caveats: The more abundant beta clonotypes in cord blood had fewer insertions, and memory repertoires did not show this. Sequences that were beta out-of-frame showed weaker excess twin sharing. For zero-insertion analyses, partial confounding could come from invariant MAIT and iNKT cells.

A universal primer site was added by template switching, and unique molecular identifiers were carried by the cDNA. TCRdb fed the 5' RACE reads into MiXCR, producing one record per CDR3 protein. This table has about 210,000 distinct CDR3 sequences, about a tenth appearing once. This clonotype was found many times. Its antigen is unidentified. The CDR3 loop spans 16 amino acids. V lost 3 bases and J lost 0, with 14 bases in between. CDR1 and CDR2 from the germline V gene are LGHNA and YSLEER. This receptor was taken from a woman younger than 30 in good health. The sequencing sample was made of memory (CD45RO+) T cells sorted from blood. This sequence joins TRBV4-3 and TRBJ1-2, with D maybe TRBD1 (6 bases). CDR3 in DNA: TGCGCCAGCAGCCAGGGAGGGGGGTCGGCTAACTATGGCTACACCTTC. This codes for CASSQGGGSANYGYTF.